This entry features one T cell receptor beta chain sequence. The data derive from a study of patients and donors after allogeneic stem cell transplantation. MiXCR, applied by TCRdb to the RT-PCR reads, yields one record per CDR3 protein. The sample yields approximately 410,000 distinct CDR3 sequences, under 20% seen once. The CDR3 length is 16 residues. Germline values: CDR1 LGHDT, CDR2 YNNKEL (reference sequence). Trimming pared 4 bases from V and 3 bases from J, leaving 17 bases between. Source material: blood, either unsorted or a sorted T cell fraction (not recorded which). The TCR was taken from a human donor who was either an allogeneic HSCT recipient or a stem cell or donor lymphocyte infusion donor (not recorded which). It is not recorded whose cells these are; they may come from a transplant donor. V and J are TRBV3-1 and TRBJ2-3, with D hard to call. The DNA for the CDR3 is TGTGCCAGCAGCCCGCGGAGCGCGAAGAGGACAGATACGCAGTATTTT. Its protein is CASSPRSAKRTDTQYF.